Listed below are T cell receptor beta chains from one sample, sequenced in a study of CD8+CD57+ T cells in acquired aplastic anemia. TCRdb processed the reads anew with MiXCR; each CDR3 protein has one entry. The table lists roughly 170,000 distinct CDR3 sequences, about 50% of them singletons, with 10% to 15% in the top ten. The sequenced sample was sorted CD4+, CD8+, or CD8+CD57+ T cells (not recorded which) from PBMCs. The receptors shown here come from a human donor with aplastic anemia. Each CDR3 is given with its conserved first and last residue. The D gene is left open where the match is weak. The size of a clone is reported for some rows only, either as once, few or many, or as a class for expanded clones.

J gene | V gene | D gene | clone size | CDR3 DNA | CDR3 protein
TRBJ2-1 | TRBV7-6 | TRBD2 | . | TGTGCCAGCAGCTTCGGACTAGCGGGAGGGATAAATGAGCAGTTCTTC | CASSFGLAGGINEQFF
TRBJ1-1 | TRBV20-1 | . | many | TGCAGTGCTAGTTCCCAGGGGCGGAATTTGGAAGCTTTCTTT | CSASSQGRNLEAFF
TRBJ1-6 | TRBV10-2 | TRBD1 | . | TGCGCCAGCAGTGACCTGGGACAGGGCTGGCGTAATTCACCCCTCCACTTT | CASSDLGQGWRNSPLHF
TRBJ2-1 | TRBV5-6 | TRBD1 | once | TGTGCCAGCAGCTTCGGGACAGCTACCAATGAGCAGTTCTTC | CASSFGTATNEQFF
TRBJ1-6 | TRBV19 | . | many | TGTGCCAGCCACCGCTTCGGGGATGGTAATTCACCCCTCCACTTT | CASHRFGDGNSPLHF
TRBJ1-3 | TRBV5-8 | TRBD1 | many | TGTGCCAGCAGGCGGACAGGGGCTGGGAACACCATATATTTT | CASRRTGAGNTIYF
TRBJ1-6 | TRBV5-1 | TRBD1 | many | TGCGCCAGCAGCGTGGACAGGGGTAATTCACCCCTCCACTTT | CASSVDRGNSPLHF
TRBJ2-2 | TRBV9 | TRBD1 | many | TGTGCCAGCACTAGGACAGGGGTAGACACCGGGGAGCTGTTTTTT | CASTRTGVDTGELFF
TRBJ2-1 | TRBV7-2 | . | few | TGTGCCAGCAGCTTGGATCAGGGTGCTCTGTTCTTC | CASSLDQGALFF
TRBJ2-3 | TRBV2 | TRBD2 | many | TGTGCCAGCAACCGACTAGCGGGGAGCACAGATACGCAGTATTTT | CASNRLAGSTDTQYF
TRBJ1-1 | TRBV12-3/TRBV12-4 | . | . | TGTGCCAGCAGCTTCTTCCCGAGGCAGGGGCACACTGAAGCTTTCTTT | CASSFFPRQGHTEAFF
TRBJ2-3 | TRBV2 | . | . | TGTGCCAGCAATGATGGCGGGGCGCCGGATACGCAGTATTTT | CASNDGGAPDTQYF
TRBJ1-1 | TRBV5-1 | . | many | TGCGCCAGCAGCCAACGGGGGGTTTGGAACACTGAAGCTTTCTTT | CASSQRGVWNTEAFF
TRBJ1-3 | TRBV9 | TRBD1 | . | TGTGCCAGCAGCGTAGCCAGACAAAGGACAGGTGGAAACGCCATATATTTT | CASSVARQRTGGNAIYF
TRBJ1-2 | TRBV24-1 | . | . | TGTGCCACCAGTGAAAGGGGATACTATGGCTACACCTTC | CATSERGYYGYTF
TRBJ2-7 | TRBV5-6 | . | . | TGTGCCAGCAGCACCCGGCACTACGAGCAGTACTTC | CASSTRHYEQYF
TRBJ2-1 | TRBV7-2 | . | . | TGTGCCAGCAGCTTGATCTATGAGCAGTTCTTC | CASSLIYEQFF
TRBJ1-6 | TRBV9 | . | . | TGTGCCAGCAGCGTAGCCGGGGGTGCTTCACCCCTCCACTTT | CASSVAGGASPLHF
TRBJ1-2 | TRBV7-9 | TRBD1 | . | TGTGCCAGCAGCGCCAACAGGGGAAGTAACTATGGCTACACCTTC | CASSANRGSNYGYTF
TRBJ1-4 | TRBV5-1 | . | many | TGCGCCAGCAGCTCACAGGGCAATAATGAAAAACTGTTTTTT | CASSSQGNNEKLFF
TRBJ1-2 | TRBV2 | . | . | TGTGCCAGCAGTGAGCGGGGGGCCTATGGCTACACCTTC | CASSERGAYGYTF
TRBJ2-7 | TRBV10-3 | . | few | TGTGCCATCAGCGTGGGCGGAGGGTACGAGCAGTACTTC | CAISVGGGYEQYF
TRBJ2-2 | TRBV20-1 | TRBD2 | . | TGCAGTGCTAGAACTAGCGGGGGCCCCACCGGGGAGCTGTCTTTT | CSARTSGGPTGELSF
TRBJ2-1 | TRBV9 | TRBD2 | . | TGCGCCAGCAGCTCGAGTAGCGGGGTTACCTCCTACAATGGGCAGTTCTTC | CASSSSSGVTSYNGQFF
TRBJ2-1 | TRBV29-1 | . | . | TGCAGCGTCGGTGGCACGCTCGAGCAGTTCTTC | CSVGGTLEQFF
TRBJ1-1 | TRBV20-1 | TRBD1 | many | TGCAGTGCCCCTCGGACAGGACTGAACACTGAAGCTTTCTTT | CSAPRTGLNTEAFF
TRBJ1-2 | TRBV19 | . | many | TGTGCCAGTAGTTACGGTCGGGACCCTTACTATGGCTACACCTTC | CASSYGRDPYYGYTF
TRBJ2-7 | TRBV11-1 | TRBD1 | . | TGTGCCAGCAGCCCAACGGACGGACAGGGAACCTACGAGCAGTACTTC | CASSPTDGQGTYEQYF
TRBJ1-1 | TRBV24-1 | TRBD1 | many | TGTGCCACCAGTGACGTTGACCGACAGGGAATCAACACTGAAGCTTTCTTT | CATSDVDRQGINTEAFF
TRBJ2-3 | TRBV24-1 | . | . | TGTGCCACCAGTGAGGCCCCCCAGGGGAGAGGGACAGATACGCAGTATTTT | CATSEAPQGRGTDTQYF
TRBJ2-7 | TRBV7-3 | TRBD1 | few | TGTGCCAGCAGCCCCGGACAGGGGGCTGCGGAGCAGTACTTC | CASSPGQGAAEQYF
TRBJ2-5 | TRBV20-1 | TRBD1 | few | TGCAGTGCTAGACCGACAGGGAAGGTGGAGACCCAGTACTTC | CSARPTGKVETQYF
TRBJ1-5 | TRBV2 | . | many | TGTGCCAGCAGCCTGGGGAACAATCAGCCCCAGCATTTT | CASSLGNNQPQHF
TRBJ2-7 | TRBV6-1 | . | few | TGTGCCACCGTCGAGGGACATCGGCCCGGCCAGCAGTACTTC | CATVEGHRPGQQYF
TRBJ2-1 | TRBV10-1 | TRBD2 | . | TGCGCCAGCAGTGCAGTACTAGCGGGAGGTGAGCAGTTCTTC | CASSAVLAGGEQFF
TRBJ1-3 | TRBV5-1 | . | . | TGCGCCAGCAGCCCCGACTTATACGGGGGAAACACCATATATTTT | CASSPDLYGGNTIYF
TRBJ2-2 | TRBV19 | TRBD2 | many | TGTGCCAGCGGCCTTCTAGCGGGGAACACCGGGGAGCTGTTTTTT | CASGLLAGNTGELFF
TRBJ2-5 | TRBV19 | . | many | TGTGCCAGTAGTATGGGTTGGGAGACCCAGTACTTC | CASSMGWETQYF
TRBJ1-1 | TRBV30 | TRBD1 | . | TGTGCCTGGAGTGTGACAGGGCTAAAGACTGAAGCTTTCTTT | CAWSVTGLKTEAFF
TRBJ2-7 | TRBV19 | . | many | TGTGCCAGTAGCCCTGGGACGGCTTCCTACGAGCAGTACTTC | CASSPGTASYEQYF
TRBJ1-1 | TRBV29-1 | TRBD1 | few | TGCAGCGTTGCGACAGGGACGAACACTGAAGCTTTCTTT | CSVATGTNTEAFF
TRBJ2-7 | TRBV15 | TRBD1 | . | TGTGCCACCAGCATTAGACAGGGAGAATACGAGCAGTACTTC | CATSIRQGEYEQYF
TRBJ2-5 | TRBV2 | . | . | TGCGCCAGCAGCCTCAGTGGGCAGCAAGAGACCCAGTACTTC | CASSLSGQQETQYF
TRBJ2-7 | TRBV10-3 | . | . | TGTGCCAGCATCAAGGCCTCCTACGAGCAGTACTTC | CASIKASYEQYF
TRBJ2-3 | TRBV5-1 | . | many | TGCGCCAGCAACACCCAAGGTGCAGGGGTCGGCACAGATACGCAGTATTTT | CASNTQGAGVGTDTQYF
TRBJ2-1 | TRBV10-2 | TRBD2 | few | TGCGCCAGCAGGACTAGCGGGGGGGCGTGTGAGCAGTTCTTC | CASRTSGGACEQFF
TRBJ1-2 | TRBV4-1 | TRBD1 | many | TGCGCCAGCAGCTCGCGGACAGGGGGGAACTATGGCTACACCTTC | CASSSRTGGNYGYTF
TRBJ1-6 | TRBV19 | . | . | TGTGCCAGTAGTTTGTCAGGTATCTATAATTCACCCCTCCACTTT | CASSLSGIYNSPLHF
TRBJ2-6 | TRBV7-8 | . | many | TGTGCCAGCAGCTTACCGGGGGCCAACGTCCTGACTTTC | CASSLPGANVLTF
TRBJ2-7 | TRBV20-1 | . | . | TGCAGTGCTAGGGGGACTGACGAGCAGTACTTC | CSARGTDEQYF